This is a list of T cell receptor beta chains from one sample in a study of glioma-infiltrating T cells. TCRdb redid the calling of the multiplex PCR reads with MiXCR, one entry per CDR3 protein. The table has about 400,000 distinct CDR3 sequences, less than 50% seen once. The sequenced sample consisted of glioma tissue, nonneoplastic brain tissue, or PBMCs (not recorded which). The receptor source for this set is a human donor with low-grade glioma or glioblastoma, undergoing nonglioma brain surgery, or in good health (not recorded which). Both conserved end residues are part of each CDR3. The D gene is left open where the match is weak. Where a row states a size, it is once, few, many or the class of an expanded clone; other rows omit it.

abundance,d_gene,v_gene,j_gene,CDR3aa,CDR3nt
few,TRBD2,TRBV6-5,TRBJ2-2,CASSYSGTSGTGELFF,TGTGCCAGCAGTTACTCCGGGACTAGCGGCACCGGGGAGCTGTTTTTT
few,TRBD2,TRBV7-9,TRBJ2-5,CASRTLAGEETQYF,TGTGCCAGCAGGACGCTAGCGGGAGAAGAGACCCAGTACTTC
.,.,TRBV9,TRBJ2-4,CASSVQGGIQYF,TGTGCCAGCAGCGTACAGGGGGGCATTCAGTACTTC
few,.,TRBV3-1,TRBJ2-5,CASNYDWQETQYF,TGTGCCAGCAACTACGACTGGCAAGAGACCCAGTACTTC
few,.,TRBV20-1,TRBJ1-5,CIAFSTPISRPQHF,TGCATTGCTTTCTCGACTCCTATAAGTCGGCCCCAGCATTTT
few,TRBD1,TRBV20-1,TRBJ2-4,CSAPGQGSGTKNIQYF,TGCAGTGCTCCGGGACAGGGCTCGGGGACCAAAAACATTCAGTACTTC
.,.,TRBV20-1,TRBJ1-1,CSGVRGMNTEAFF,TGCAGTGGGGTGCGGGGTATGAACACTGAAGCTTTCTTT
.,TRBD1,TRBV27,TRBJ1-1,CASSLPGTGFLKGTETFF,TGTGCCAGCAGTTTACCCGGGACAGGATTCCTGAAGGGCACTGAAACTTTCTTT
many,.,TRBV4-2,TRBJ1-1,CASSPRTEMNTEAFF,TGTGCCAGCAGCCCACGGACCGAAATGAACACTGAAGCTTTCTTT
.,.,TRBV6-2/TRBV6-3,TRBJ1-1,CASTFGVANTEALF,TGTGCCAGCACCTTTGGCGTAGCAAACACTGAAGCTTTGTTT
.,.,TRBV12-3/TRBV12-4,TRBJ1-5,CASRHDGGLSNQPQHF,TGTGCCAGCCGGCACGACGGTGGGCTTAGCAATCAGCCCCAGCATTTT
.,.,TRBV27,TRBJ2-1,CATADWVPYNEQFF,TGTGCCACCGCGGACTGGGTCCCCTACAATGAGCAGTTCTTC
few,TRBD1,TRBV4-2,TRBJ1-1,CASSQDLQGVNTEAFF,TGTGCCAGCAGCCAAGATCTGCAGGGGGTGAACACTGAAGCTTTCTTT
few,.,TRBV2,TRBJ1-5,CASRGLSNQPQHF,TGTGCCAGCAGAGGACTGAGCAATCAGCCCCAGCATTTT
few,.,TRBV12-3/TRBV12-4,TRBJ2-7,CASSLAESYEQYF,TGTGCCAGCAGTTTGGCTGAATCCTACGAGCAGTACTTC
.,.,TRBV24-1,TRBJ2-5,CATSDHGVRQETQCF,TGTGCCACCAGTGACCACGGGGTTAGGCAAGAGACCCAGTGCTTC
few,TRBD2,TRBV24-1,TRBJ2-5,CATRGTSGSETQYF,TGTGCCACCAGGGGGACTAGTGGCTCGGAGACCCAGTACTTC
.,.,TRBV7-9,TRBJ2-1,CASSASGVAYNEQFF,TGTGCCAGCAGCGCCTCTGGTGTGGCATACAATGAGCAGTTCTTC
.,.,TRBV3-1,TRBJ2-2,CASSQEYSRGTGELFF,TGTGCCAGCAGCCAAGAGTATTCCAGGGGAACCGGGGAGCTGTTTTTT
.,.,TRBV11-2,TRBJ2-1,CASRRSNEQFF,TGTGCCAGCAGACGGAGCAATGAGCAGTTCTTC
many,.,TRBV28,TRBJ2-3,CATAPLSPSTDTQYF,TGTGCCACCGCACCTCTCAGTCCTAGCACAGATACGCAGTATTTT
.,TRBD1,TRBV25-1,TRBJ1-4,CASSVRDRDEKLFF,TGTGCCAGCAGTGTTCGGGACAGGGATGAAAAACTGTTTTTT
many,TRBD1,TRBV27,TRBJ2-7,CASSLGGTGRYEQYF,TGTGCCAGCAGTTTAGGCGGGACAGGCCGCTACGAGCAGTACTTC
.,.,TRBV7-9,TRBJ2-3,CASSAPVSTDTQYF,TGTGCCAGCAGCGCCCCTGTTAGCACAGATACGCAGTATTTT
once,TRBD2,TRBV7-3,TRBJ2-1,CASSPTRGLAGDNEQFF,TGTGCCAGCAGCCCTACTCGTGGGCTAGCGGGAGACAATGAGCAGTTCTTC
many,.,TRBV6-2/TRBV6-3,TRBJ2-7,CASSYRGILSYEQYF,TGTGCCAGCAGTTACCGGGGAATACTCTCCTACGAGCAGTACTTC
.,.,TRBV6-1,TRBJ1-1,CASSEGGGASTEAFF,TGTGCCAGCAGTGAAGGGGGGGGGGCAAGCACTGAAGCTTTCTTT
many,.,TRBV6-2/TRBV6-3,TRBJ2-7,CASSYLRDTPKYF,TGTGCCAGCAGTTACCTCCGGGACACTCCAAAGTACTTC
.,.,TRBV29-1,TRBJ2-1,CSVDNSGSSYNEQFF,TGCAGCGTTGATAATAGCGGTAGCTCCTACAATGAGCAGTTCTTC
once,.,TRBV3-1,TRBJ2-7,CASSQQGTYEQYF,TGTGCCAGCAGCCAACAAGGGACCTACGAGCAGTACTTC
many,.,TRBV27,TRBJ2-7,CASRPTGSHEQYF,TGTGCCAGCAGACCAACAGGGTCCCACGAGCAGTACTTC
few,.,TRBV7-2,TRBJ2-1,CAAGDEPNEQFF,TGTGCAGCCGGGGACGAGCCCAATGAGCAGTTCTTC
few,TRBD2,TRBV11-2,TRBJ2-1,CASSPLKRASGKFYNEQFF,TGTGCCAGCAGTCCACTCAAGAGGGCTAGCGGAAAGTTTTACAATGAGCAGTTCTTC
few,TRBD1,TRBV24-1,TRBJ1-2,CATSETGQGPNYGYTF,TGTGCCACCAGTGAAACAGGACAGGGCCCTAACTATGGCTACACCTTC
few,.,TRBV20-1,TRBJ1-4,CSARDGPTTNEKLFF,TGCAGTGCTAGAGATGGGCCAACAACTAATGAAAAACTGTTTTTT
few,TRBD2,TRBV7-2,TRBJ2-3,CASRQGTSGITDTQYF,TGTGCCAGCAGACAGGGGACTAGCGGAATCACAGATACGCAGTATTTT
.,.,TRBV7-2,TRBJ1-1,CASSLDGGGGNTEAFF,TGTGCCAGCAGCTTAGATGGCGGGGGAGGAAACACTGAAGCTTTCTTT
few,TRBD1,TRBV7-2,TRBJ2-1,CASSSRGLNGQFF,TGTGCCAGCAGCTCCAGGGGGCTAAACGGGCAGTTCTTC
.,.,TRBV6-1,TRBJ2-3,CASSRQAGGTDTQYF,TGTGCCAGCAGCCGACAGGCAGGAGGCACAGATACGCAGTATTTT
.,.,TRBV28,TRBJ2-3,CASSVIGSSLTDTQYF,TGTGCCAGCAGCGTTATCGGGAGTTCCCTCACAGATACGCAGTATTTT
few,TRBD1,TRBV28,TRBJ2-3,CASRRTGSTDTQYF,TGTGCCAGCAGACGGACAGGATCCACAGATACGCAGTATTTT
.,.,TRBV19,TRBJ2-2,CAILIRGVNTGELFF,TGTGCCATCCTAATTCGTGGGGTTAACACCGGGGAGCTGTTTTTT
.,.,TRBV2,TRBJ1-2,CASSVDPVRGYTF,TGTGCCAGCAGCGTGGACCCGGTTCGGGGCTACACCTTC
.,TRBD2,TRBV4-1,TRBJ2-5,CASSFSGGETQYF,TGCGCCAGCAGCTTTAGCGGGGGAGAGACCCAGTACTTC
.,TRBD2,TRBV5-4,TRBJ2-7,CASSLPLAGGNEQYF,TGTGCCAGCAGCTTGCCCCTAGCGGGAGGAAACGAGCAGTACTTC
few,.,TRBV7-2,TRBJ2-7,CASSPPGRATYEQYF,TGTGCCAGCAGCCCCCCGGGACGGGCTACCTACGAGCAGTACTTC
many,TRBD1,TRBV20-1,TRBJ1-1,CSAFGTGPEAFF,TGCAGTGCTTTCGGGACAGGGCCTGAAGCTTTCTTT
.,TRBD2,TRBV27,TRBJ2-7,CASSPTGTSGRGYEQYF,TGTGCCAGCAGCCCCACCGGGACTAGCGGGAGGGGCTACGAGCAGTACTTC
.,.,TRBV7-2,TRBJ2-1,CASSLAGGGEQFF,TGTGCCAGCAGCTTAGCGGGGGGCGGTGAGCAGTTCTTC
few,TRBD1,TRBV20-1,TRBJ2-7,CSAREFAGTGFTYEQYF,TGCAGTGCTAGGGAGTTCGCGGGGACAGGATTTACCTACGAGCAGTACTTC
many,.,TRBV15,TRBJ2-3,CATSRDNGGTQYF,TGTGCCACCAGCAGAGATAACGGCGGTACGCAGTATTTT
.,.,TRBV28,TRBJ2-7,CASSLYGLRVAPTYEQYF,TGTGCCAGCAGTTTATATGGTCTTCGGGTTGCCCCAACCTACGAGCAGTACTTC
many,.,TRBV19,TRBJ2-7,CASSGDIYEQYF,TGTGCCAGCAGTGGGGACATCTACGAGCAGTACTTC
many,.,TRBV28,TRBJ1-1,CASIAVLNTEAFF,TGTGCCAGCATCGCGGTGTTGAACACTGAAGCTTTCTTT
.,TRBD1,TRBV19,TRBJ1-4,CATSGTGSEKLFF,TGTGCCACATCCGGGACAGGGTCTGAAAAACTGTTTTTT